Below, 7 T cell receptor beta chains from the same sample are listed, as sequenced in a study of response to subunit inactivated influenza vaccine. TCRdb reprocessed the RT-PCR reads via MiXCR and lists one record per CDR3 protein. The table shows fewer than 800,000 distinct CDR3 sequences, with 15% to 17% occurring only once. Sequences were derived from PBMCs from blood, sampled about 12 days after vaccination. Every receptor here comes from a man in his fifties or sixties who received an inactivated influenza vaccine.

The CDR3 DNA sequence: TGTGCCAGCAGCTTAGGCGGGGGGCTGGTGTACGAGCAGTACTTC. This sequence encodes CASSLGGGLVYEQYF. The chain combines TRBV7-6 with TRBJ2-7; 8 bases are a match to TRBD2. The V segment lost 1 base and the J segment 4 bases; nucleotides outside the gene matches: 6. Germline V gene data show CDR1 as SGHVS and CDR2 as FNYEAQ. This CDR3 has 15 residues. The full variable domain, its missing parts supplied by reference TRBV7-6 and TRBJ2-7, is GAGVSQSPRYKVTKRGQDVALRCDPISGHVSLYWYRQALGQGPEFLTYFNYEAQQDKSGLPNDRFSAERPEGSISTLTIQRTEQRDSAMYRCASSLGGGLVYEQYFGPGTRLTVT.

This clonotype was seen more than once but under ten times. The CDR3 loop is CASSQSVAGETQYF. CDR3 bases: TGTGCCAGCAGCCAATCGGTAGCAGGAGAGACCCAGTACTTC. This rearrangement joins TRBV7-2 to TRBJ2-5; D is ambiguous. The germline CDR1 and CDR2 sequences are SGHTA and FQGNSA. Trimming left V 5 bases short and J 4 bases short, with 14 bases between. The CDR3 is 14 amino acids.

About this clonotype: Its ends do not fully match the called genes, so a read error is possible. The V and J genes are TRBV27 and TRBJ2-1, with 8 positions matching TRBD2. CDR1 and CDR2 (germline): MNHEY, SMNVEV (reference sequence). This CDR3 spans 12 amino acids. CDR3 sequence: CASILLGTRQFF. DNA for the CDR3: TGTGCCAGCATTTTATTAGGGACTAGGCAGTTCTTC.

Points on this clonotype: A read error is possible here, since a much larger clone lies one base away. The J gene is TRBJ2-1, the V gene TRBV5-1, with D possibly matching TRBD1 (5 bases). The germline gives CDR1 SGHRS, CDR2 YFSETQ. The CDR3 runs 17 residues. Here the CDR3 DNA reads TGCGCCAGCAGCTTGTCGATCCTGGCAAGTGTCAGGGATGAGCAGATCTTC. Encoded protein: CASSLSILASVRDEQIF.

This clonotype was counted a few times. The chain carries TRBV10-3 and TRBJ1-5; 8 bases align to TRBD1. Germline CDR1 ENHRY, CDR2 SYGVKD. The J segment lost 2 bases and the V segment lost 6 bases, leaving 3 bases of the junction unmatched. CDR3 length: 14 amino acids. The CDR3 sequence is CAISQDRGNQPQHF. The CDR3 region has the DNA TGTGCCATCAGCCAGGACAGGGGCAATCAGCCCCAGCATTTT.

The CDR3 sequence: CASSHRQGADSPLHF. CDR3 in DNA: TGTGCCAGCAGCCACCGACAGGGGGCTGACTCACCCCTCCACTTT. The chain carries TRBV4-2 and TRBJ1-6, with 10 bases lining up with TRBD1. V dropped 3 bases and J dropped 10; count of bases not matched to a gene: 6. CDR1 is LGHNA, CDR2 YNFKEQ, per germline. The CDR3 spans 15 residues.

The CDR3 DNA sequence: TGTGCCAGCAGTCCTTGGACAGGGTCGGACAATGAGCAGTTCTTC. It translates to CASSPWTGSDNEQFF. This chain connects TRBV27 to TRBJ2-1, with TRBD1 identical over 8 bases. The CDR3 is 15 residues long. V trimming: 5 bases; J trimming: 5 bases; junction bases outside the gene matches: 8. Germline assignment: CDR1 MNHEY and CDR2 SMNVEV (reference sequence).